Listed below are T cell receptor beta chains from one sample, sequenced in a study of cytomegalovirus exposure and HLA in healthy donors. Assay used: immunoSEQ multiplex PCR; TCRdb lists only in-frame clones, some missing. The sample has roughly 180,000 clones, more than 70% seen once. Input material: PBMCs. Receptors were obtained from a man aged 30 to 39 in good health and CMV-seronegative. The CDR3 runs from the conserved cysteine through the conserved F or W. Each record gives: D gene, J gene, V gene, clone size, CDR3 protein, CDR3 DNA. A D gene is named only where the DNA matches it firmly. Rows may omit the clone size; those that give it use once, few, many or a size class.

D gene: TRBD2
J gene: TRBJ2-7
V gene: TRBV7-2
clone size: .
CDR3 protein: CASSLATKTSREQYF
CDR3 DNA: TGTGCCAGCAGCTTAGCTACAAAGACTAGCCGCGAGCAGTACTTC

D gene: .
J gene: TRBJ2-7
V gene: TRBV11-2
clone size: .
CDR3 protein: CASSLDSQGTYEQYF
CDR3 DNA: TGTGCCAGCAGCTTAGATAGTCAGGGGACCTACGAGCAGTACTTC

D gene: .
J gene: TRBJ2-1
V gene: TRBV7-9
clone size: .
CDR3 protein: CASSLNFGAGVFYNEQFF
CDR3 DNA: TGTGCCAGCAGCCTTAATTTCGGGGCAGGGGTTTTTTACAATGAGCAGTTCTTC

D gene: TRBD1
J gene: TRBJ1-4
V gene: TRBV4-1
clone size: few
CDR3 protein: CASSRIGTGNEKLFF
CDR3 DNA: TGCGCCAGCAGCCGGATCGGGACAGGGAATGAAAAACTGTTTTTT

D gene: .
J gene: TRBJ2-5
V gene: TRBV12-5
clone size: .
CDR3 protein: CASGTGNNQETQYF
CDR3 DNA: TGTGCTAGTGGAACCGGGAATAACCAAGAGACCCAGTACTTC

D gene: .
J gene: TRBJ2-3
V gene: TRBV12-5
clone size: .
CDR3 protein: CASGSRVDTQYF
CDR3 DNA: TGTGCTAGTGGTTCGAGGGTGGATACGCAGTATTTT

D gene: TRBD2
J gene: TRBJ2-1
V gene: TRBV5-4
clone size: .
CDR3 protein: CASSSDAGAGYNEQFF
CDR3 DNA: TGTGCCAGCAGCTCTGATGCGGGAGCCGGATACAATGAGCAGTTCTTC

D gene: TRBD2
J gene: TRBJ2-3
V gene: TRBV4-2
clone size: .
CDR3 protein: CASSQGLAGGPSTDTQYF
CDR3 DNA: TGTGCCAGCAGCCAAGGGCTAGCGGGGGGGCCTAGCACAGATACGCAGTATTTT

D gene: .
J gene: TRBJ2-1
V gene: TRBV30
clone size: .
CDR3 protein: CAWSGVALLNEQFF
CDR3 DNA: TGTGCCTGGAGCGGGGTCGCCCTACTCAATGAGCAGTTCTTC

D gene: TRBD2
J gene: TRBJ2-1
V gene: TRBV5-1
clone size: .
CDR3 protein: CASSLSGTRDEQFF
CDR3 DNA: TGCGCCAGCAGCTTATCCGGGACTAGGGATGAGCAGTTCTTC

D gene: TRBD1
J gene: TRBJ2-2
V gene: TRBV19
clone size: .
CDR3 protein: CASSIKTGGTGELFF
CDR3 DNA: TGTGCCAGTAGTATAAAGACAGGGGGAACCGGGGAGCTGTTTTTT

D gene: .
J gene: TRBJ1-1
V gene: TRBV4-1
clone size: .
CDR3 protein: CASSQDNMGGGKTEAFF
CDR3 DNA: TGCGCCAGCAGCCAAGATAACATGGGCGGGGGAAAGACTGAAGCTTTCTTT

D gene: TRBD1
J gene: TRBJ2-2
V gene: TRBV19
clone size: few
CDR3 protein: CATMGQGPGELFF
CDR3 DNA: TGTGCCACAATGGGACAGGGCCCCGGGGAGCTGTTTTTT

D gene: TRBD2
J gene: TRBJ2-7
V gene: TRBV4-1
clone size: .
CDR3 protein: CASSQEGTSYTYEQYF
CDR3 DNA: TGCGCCAGCAGCCAAGAGGGGACTAGCTATACCTACGAGCAGTACTTC

D gene: TRBD2
J gene: TRBJ2-7
V gene: TRBV2
clone size: .
CDR3 protein: CASRGTSGSYEQYF
CDR3 DNA: TGTGCCAGCAGAGGGACTAGCGGCTCCTACGAGCAGTACTTC

D gene: .
J gene: TRBJ2-3
V gene: TRBV15
clone size: few
CDR3 protein: CATRAGVSGTDTQYF
CDR3 DNA: TGTGCCACCAGAGCCGGGGTAAGCGGTACGGATACGCAGTATTTT

D gene: TRBD2
J gene: TRBJ2-1
V gene: TRBV10-3
clone size: .
CDR3 protein: CAISESALAGRNEQFF
CDR3 DNA: TGTGCCATCAGTGAGTCGGCGCTAGCGGGAAGGAATGAGCAGTTCTTC

D gene: .
J gene: TRBJ1-5
V gene: TRBV28
clone size: once
CDR3 protein: CASSSREYRRNQPQHF
CDR3 DNA: TGTGCCAGCAGTTCCCGGGAGTACAGGAGGAATCAGCCCCAGCATTTT

D gene: TRBD1
J gene: TRBJ2-7
V gene: TRBV4-1
clone size: .
CDR3 protein: CASSQAGQGFYERYF
CDR3 DNA: TGCGCCAGCAGCCAAGCGGGACAGGGTTTTTACGAGCGGTACTTC

D gene: .
J gene: TRBJ1-5
V gene: TRBV2
clone size: .
CDR3 protein: CASSDNRVNQPQHF
CDR3 DNA: TGTGCCAGCAGTGACAACAGGGTCAATCAGCCCCAGCATTTT

D gene: .
J gene: TRBJ2-5
V gene: TRBV5-1
clone size: .
CDR3 protein: CASSLPGEETQYF
CDR3 DNA: TGCGCCAGCAGCTTGCCGGGGGAGGAGACCCAGTACTTC

D gene: .
J gene: TRBJ2-2
V gene: TRBV6-5
clone size: .
CDR3 protein: CASSYGPNTGELFF
CDR3 DNA: TGTGCCAGCAGTTACGGGCCTAACACCGGGGAGCTGTTTTTT

D gene: .
J gene: TRBJ1-1
V gene: TRBV2
clone size: .
CDR3 protein: CASSGQGTEAFF
CDR3 DNA: TGTGCCAGCAGTGGGCAGGGAACTGAAGCTTTCTTT

D gene: TRBD1
J gene: TRBJ1-2
V gene: TRBV6-4
clone size: few
CDR3 protein: CASSETGAIYGYTF
CDR3 DNA: TGTGCCAGCAGTGAGACAGGGGCTATCTATGGCTACACCTTC

D gene: .
J gene: TRBJ2-1
V gene: TRBV28
clone size: .
CDR3 protein: CATTDSRSYNEQFF
CDR3 DNA: TGTGCCACCACGGACAGTCGATCTTACAATGAGCAGTTCTTC

D gene: TRBD1
J gene: TRBJ1-2
V gene: TRBV4-3
clone size: .
CDR3 protein: CASSLTGLGGYTF
CDR3 DNA: TGCGCCAGCAGCCTGACAGGGTTGGGGGGCTACACCTTC

D gene: .
J gene: TRBJ1-2
V gene: TRBV2
clone size: .
CDR3 protein: CASSVRGDNGYTF
CDR3 DNA: TGTGCCAGCAGTGTCCGGGGGGACAATGGCTACACCTTC

D gene: TRBD2
J gene: TRBJ2-1
V gene: TRBV6-4
clone size: .
CDR3 protein: CASSLAGHNEQFF
CDR3 DNA: TGTGCCAGCAGTTTAGCGGGCCACAATGAGCAGTTCTTC

D gene: .
J gene: TRBJ2-7
V gene: TRBV11-2
clone size: .
CDR3 protein: CASSLSGIYEQYF
CDR3 DNA: TGTGCCAGCAGCTTATCCGGGATCTACGAGCAGTACTTC

D gene: .
J gene: TRBJ1-2
V gene: TRBV5-1
clone size: .
CDR3 protein: CASSGETGGYGYTF
CDR3 DNA: TGCGCCAGCAGCGGGGAGACCGGAGGGTATGGCTACACCTTC

D gene: .
J gene: TRBJ2-5
V gene: TRBV11-2
clone size: .
CDR3 protein: CASSFFINQGRGQETQYF
CDR3 DNA: TGTGCCAGCAGCTTTTTTATCAATCAGGGTAGGGGACAAGAGACCCAGTACTTC

D gene: .
J gene: TRBJ2-7
V gene: TRBV11-2
clone size: .
CDR3 protein: CASSLGGHRTYEQYF
CDR3 DNA: TGTGCCAGCAGCTTAGGTGGCCACAGAACCTACGAGCAGTACTTC

D gene: TRBD1
J gene: TRBJ1-1
V gene: TRBV30
clone size: .
CDR3 protein: CAWSVGTGGRGNTEAFF
CDR3 DNA: TGTGCCTGGAGTGTGGGAACAGGGGGCAGGGGGAACACTGAAGCTTTCTTT

D gene: TRBD1
J gene: TRBJ1-1
V gene: TRBV28
clone size: .
CDR3 protein: CASSSLTGGVTEAFF
CDR3 DNA: TGTGCCAGCAGTTCCCTGACAGGGGGCGTCACTGAAGCTTTCTTT